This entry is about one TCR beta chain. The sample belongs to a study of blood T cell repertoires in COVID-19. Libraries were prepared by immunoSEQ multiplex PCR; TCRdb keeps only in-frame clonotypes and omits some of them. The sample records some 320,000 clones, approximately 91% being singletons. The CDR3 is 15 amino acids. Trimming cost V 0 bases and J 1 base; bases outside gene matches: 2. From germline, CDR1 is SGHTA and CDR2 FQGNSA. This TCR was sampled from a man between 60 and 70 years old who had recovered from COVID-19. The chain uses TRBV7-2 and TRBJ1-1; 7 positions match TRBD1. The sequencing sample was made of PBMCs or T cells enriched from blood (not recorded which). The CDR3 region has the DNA TGTGCCAGCAGCTTAGCGGGACAGAAGAACACTGAAGCTTTCTTT. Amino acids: CASSLAGQKNTEAFF.